The entry below gives a single TCR beta chain sequence along with its context. This entry is derived from a study of T-cell memory formation after mild COVID-19. Overall study context: There were largely donor-specific TCR clusters.

MiXCR, applied by TCRdb to the 5' RACE reads, yields one record per CDR3 protein. The sample lists around 340,000 distinct CDR3 sequences; roughly an eighth were seen once. The V segment lost 0 bases and the J segment 6 bases; nucleotides outside the gene matches: 4. The CDR3 totals 14 residues. Germline-derived CDR1 and CDR2 are SGHRS and YFSETQ. The rearrangement links TRBV5-1 to TRBJ2-3, with TRBD1 matching 7 bases. The sequencing sample was made of PBMCs or a T cell subset sorted from them (not recorded which). The receptor comes from a man between 18 and 29 years old who had mild COVID-19 (a few samples of this study predate the infection). Cell type and time point are not known. The chain's CDR3 is CASSLGDRVDTQYF. The CDR3 DNA sequence: TGCGCCAGCAGCTTGGGCGACAGGGTTGATACGCAGTATTTT.